This TCR beta chain is from a study of control samples from healthy donors and cancer patients. Assay: immunoSEQ multiplex PCR; the TCRdb copy retains only in-frame clones and omits some. The table has approximately 90,000 clones, about 84% seen once; the top ten hold over 2%. With V trimmed by 2 bases and J by 2 bases, 3 bases remained unmatched. The length of the CDR3 is 15 residues. Germline V lookup: CDR1 SGDLS, CDR2 YYNGEE. Sequencing input: blood. The chain recombines TRBV9 with TRBJ2-3; 9 bases fit TRBD2. This TCR came from a middle-aged woman in good health. CDR3: CASSVLAGFTDTQYF. CDR3 in DNA: TGTGCCAGCAGCGTCCTAGCGGGGTTCACAGATACGCAGTATTTT.